This entry lists 4 T cell receptor beta chains sequenced from one sample in a study of blood T cell repertoires in COVID-19. The repertoire was sequenced with immunoSEQ multiplex PCR; TCRdb's copy has only in-frame clones and lacks some. The profile shows 100,000 to 150,000 clones, approximately 83% of them singletons. Sequenced sample: peripheral blood. All receptors come from an elderly man with active or convalescent COVID-19.

This clone was found once. The V gene is TRBV18, the J gene TRBJ1-3, with TRBD1 identical over 7 bases. The CDR3 sequence is 15 residues long. Germline V gives CDR1 KGHSH, CDR2 LQKENI. Unmatched junction bases numbered 2, after V lost 3 bases and J lost 0 bases. CDR3 loop: CASSPGTVSGNTIYF. The CDR3 bases are TGTGCCAGCTCACCCGGGACAGTCTCTGGAAACACCATATATTTT.

Comments on this clone: At one of its ends the junction is not consistent with the germline gene, which may arise from a read error. This sequence joins TRBV6-1 and TRBJ1-6, with 7 nucleotides matching TRBD1. Germline CDR1 and CDR2: MNHNS and SASEGT. The CDR3 spans 15 residues. The CDR3 spells CASSQATGPNSPLHF. In nucleotides, the CDR3 is TGTGCCAGCAGTCAAGCGACAGGGCCTAATTCACCCCTCCACTTT.

The chain carries TRBV7-2 and TRBJ2-5; 8 positions agree with TRBD1. This CDR3 is 16 amino acids long. Germline assignment: CDR1 SGHTA and CDR2 FQGNSA. The junction had 9 bases not matched to a gene; V was cut back by 1 base and J by 5 bases. The CDR3 region is CASSLEGAGGGETQYF. CDR3 sequence (DNA): TGTGCCAGCAGCTTAGAGGGGGCAGGGGGCGGGGAGACCCAGTACTTC.

A single count supports this clone. This sequence joins TRBV3-1 (or the pseudogene TRBV3-2) and TRBJ1-1, with 8 bases lining up with TRBD1. CDR3 length equals 12 residues. V lost 3 bases and J lost 8; bases outside the gene matches: 2. The V gene's germline CDR1 is LGHDT and CDR2 YNNKEL (reference sequence). Here the CDR3 DNA reads TGTGCCAGCAGCCATTGGGACAGGGAAGCTTTCTTT. Encoded protein: CASSHWDREAFF.